There are many counts of the clone carrying this T cell receptor (beta chain). This sample is part of a study of blood T cells in healthy people across ages. At the level of the study: The template switching approach captured approximately one barcoded beta molecule for every two T cells.

Through a sample-barcoded 5' primer and a J-beta primer mix, a second PCR was run for roughly 7 to 12 cycles. Each CDR3 protein is one row after TCRdb ran MiXCR on the 5' RACE reads. The sample records roughly 640,000 distinct CDR3 sequences, 25% to 35% being singletons. The CDR3 covers 14 residues. Per germline, CDR1 SNHLY and CDR2 FYNNEI. Trimming removed 5 bases from V and 4 bases from J; junction bases left unmatched: 5. Input material: blood. The gene calls are TRBV2 and TRBJ1-2; 9 nucleotides line up with TRBD1. The sequence was collected from an elderly woman in good health. For the CDR3, the DNA is TGTGCCAGCAGTACCGGGACAGGGAGCTATGGCTACACCTTC. It codes for CASSTGTGSYGYTF.